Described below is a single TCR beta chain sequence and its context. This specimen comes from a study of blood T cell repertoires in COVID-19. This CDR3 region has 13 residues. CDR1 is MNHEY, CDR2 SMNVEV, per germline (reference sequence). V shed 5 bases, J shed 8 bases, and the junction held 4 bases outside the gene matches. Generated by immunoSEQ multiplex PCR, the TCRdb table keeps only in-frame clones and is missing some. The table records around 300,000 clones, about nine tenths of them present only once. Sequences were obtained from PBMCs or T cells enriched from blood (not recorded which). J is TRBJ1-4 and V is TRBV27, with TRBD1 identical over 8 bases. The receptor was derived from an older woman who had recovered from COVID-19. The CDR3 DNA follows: TGTGCCAGCAGTCAAGACAGGGGCGAAAAACTGTTTTTT. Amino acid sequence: CASSQDRGEKLFF.